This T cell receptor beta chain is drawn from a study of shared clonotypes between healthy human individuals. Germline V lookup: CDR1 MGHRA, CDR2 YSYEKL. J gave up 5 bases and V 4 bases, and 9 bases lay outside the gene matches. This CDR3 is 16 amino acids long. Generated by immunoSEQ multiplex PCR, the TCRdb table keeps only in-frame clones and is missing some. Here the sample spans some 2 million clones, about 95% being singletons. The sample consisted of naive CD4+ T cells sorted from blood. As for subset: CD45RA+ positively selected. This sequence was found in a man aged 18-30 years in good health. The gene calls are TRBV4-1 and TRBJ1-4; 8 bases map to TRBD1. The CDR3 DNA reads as TGCGCCAGCAGCCGAAGGGGACAGGTTCCGAATGAAAAACTGTTTTTT. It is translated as CASSRRGQVPNEKLFF.